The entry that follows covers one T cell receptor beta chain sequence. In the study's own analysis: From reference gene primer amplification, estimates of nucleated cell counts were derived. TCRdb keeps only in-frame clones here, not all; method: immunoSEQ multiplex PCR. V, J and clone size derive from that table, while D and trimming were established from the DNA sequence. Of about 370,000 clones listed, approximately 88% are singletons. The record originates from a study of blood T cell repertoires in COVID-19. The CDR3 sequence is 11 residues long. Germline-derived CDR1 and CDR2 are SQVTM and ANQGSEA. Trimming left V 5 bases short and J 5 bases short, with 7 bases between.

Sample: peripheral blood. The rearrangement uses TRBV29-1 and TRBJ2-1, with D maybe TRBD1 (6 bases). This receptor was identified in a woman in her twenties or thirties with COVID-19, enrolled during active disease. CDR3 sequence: CSVWDNNEQFF. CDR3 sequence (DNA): TGCAGCGTTTGGGACAACAATGAGCAGTTCTTC.